Following are 9 T cell receptor beta chains from one sample sequenced in a study of T cells after yellow fever vaccination. TCRdb re-called the 5' RACE reads with MiXCR, one entry per CDR3 protein. The sample includes hundreds of thousands of distinct CDR3 sequences, approximately 13% of them seen just once. The sequenced sample was PBMCs, obtained on the day of the yellow fever booster vaccination. Every receptor here comes from a man aged 30-40 years who received the YFV17D yellow fever vaccine.

This clonotype was seen a few times. The chain links TRBV19 to TRBJ1-4; D gene ambiguous. V gave up 7 bases and J gave up 6 bases, with 12 bases separating them. CDR1 and CDR2 (germline): LNHDA, SQIVND (reference sequence). This CDR3 comprises 13 residues. The CDR3 sequence: CASKTAVYEKLFF. The CDR3 region has the DNA TGTGCCAGTAAAACAGCCGTTTATGAAAAACTGTTTTTT.

This clonotype was picked up many times. As DNA, the CDR3 is TGTGCTGCGGGGGTCTCCTACGAGCAGTACTTC. This translates into CAAGVSYEQYF. The chain is built from TRBV7-9 and TRBJ2-7, with TRBD2 matching 7 bases. The CDR3 totals 11 residues. CDR1 and CDR2 from the germline V gene are SEHNR and FQNEAQ (reference sequence).

In this sample, this clonotype turned up a few times. The V and J genes are TRBV27 and TRBJ1-2; D gene unclear. Looked up from germline, CDR1 is MNHEY and CDR2 is SMNVEV (reference sequence). This CDR3 comprises 12 residues. V was trimmed by 4 bases and J by 9 bases, leaving 12 bases between them. CDR3 sequence: CASSSRTMRYTF. CDR3 sequence (DNA): TGTGCCAGCAGTTCACGAACTATGCGCTACACCTTC.

V gene TRBV4-2 combines with J gene TRBJ2-1; D not certain. In germline, CDR1 is LGHNA, CDR2 YNFKEQ. This CDR3 comprises 13 residues. V was cut by 0 bases and J by 7 bases, with 7 bases left in between. This CDR3 is CASSQEPWNEQFF. Here the CDR3 DNA reads TGTGCCAGCAGCCAAGAACCCTGGAATGAGCAGTTCTTC.

The chain has TRBV6-2 or TRBV6-3 and TRBJ2-6; D remains unclear. V gave up 0 bases and J gave up 2 bases, with 23 bases separating them. CDR3 length equals 21 residues. The V gene's germline CDR1 is MNHEY and CDR2 SVGEGT. For the CDR3, the DNA is TGTGCCAGCAGTTACTCGATGGCTCTTGACGCCCTTCTTGCTGGGGCCAACGTCCTGACTTTC. It is translated as CASSYSMALDALLAGANVLTF.

This clonotype was observed a few times. The chain carries TRBV7-9 and TRBJ2-1; 11 bases map to TRBD2. The trim removed 5 bases at V and 2 bases at J, leaving 8 bases unmatched. Per germline, CDR1 SEHNR and CDR2 FQNEAQ (reference sequence). This CDR3 contains 17 residues. This CDR3 is CASSTRGGLAAYNEQFF. The CDR3 DNA is TGTGCCAGCAGCACACGGGGGGGACTAGCGGCCTACAATGAGCAGTTCTTC.

The genes are TRBV5-6 and TRBJ2-7; D may be TRBD1 or TRBD2 (5 bases each). Germline CDR1 is SGHDT and CDR2 is YYEEEE. The V and J ends lost 4 bases and 7 bases respectively, with 18 bases between them. This CDR3 spans 14 amino acids. The chain's CDR3 is CASSQRDGTGEQYF. The CDR3 DNA sequence: TGTGCCAGCAGCCAGAGGGACGGCACGGGGGAGCAGTACTTC.

This chain joins TRBV11-2 and TRBJ2-5, with D perhaps being TRBD1 or TRBD2 (6 bases each). There are 15 residues in the CDR3. Germline assignment: CDR1 SGHAT and CDR2 FQNNGV. V was cut by 4 bases and J by 7 bases, with 19 bases left in between. CDR3 loop: CASSSAGQAFVTQYF. CDR3 in DNA: TGTGCCAGCAGCTCCGCGGGACAAGCTTTCGTGACCCAGTACTTC.

This clonotype has just a few counts. The chain employs TRBV20-1 and TRBJ1-1; 7 bases line up with TRBD1. V was clipped by 2 bases and J by 6 bases; unmatched bases: 3. Germline CDR1 DFQATT, CDR2 SNEGSKA (reference sequence). This CDR3 comprises 12 residues. The DNA for the CDR3 is TGCAGTGCTAGACCAGGGGGATCTGAAGCTTTCTTT. Encoded protein: CSARPGGSEAFF.